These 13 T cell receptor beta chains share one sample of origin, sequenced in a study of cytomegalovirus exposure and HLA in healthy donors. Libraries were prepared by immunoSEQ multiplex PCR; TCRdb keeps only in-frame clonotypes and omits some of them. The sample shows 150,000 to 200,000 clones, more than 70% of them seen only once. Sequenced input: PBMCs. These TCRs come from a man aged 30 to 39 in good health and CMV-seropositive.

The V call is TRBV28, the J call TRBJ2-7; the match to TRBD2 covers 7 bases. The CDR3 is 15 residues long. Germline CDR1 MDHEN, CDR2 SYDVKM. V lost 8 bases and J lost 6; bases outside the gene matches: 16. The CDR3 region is CASERPWGEGGEQYF. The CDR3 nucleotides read TGTGCCAGCGAAAGACCTTGGGGGGAGGGAGGCGAGCAGTACTTC.

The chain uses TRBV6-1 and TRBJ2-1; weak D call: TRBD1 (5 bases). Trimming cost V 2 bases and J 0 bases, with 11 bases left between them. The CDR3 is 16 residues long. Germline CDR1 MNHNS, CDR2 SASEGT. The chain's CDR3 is CASSEQSQGSYNEQFF. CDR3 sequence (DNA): TGTGCCAGCAGTGAACAGTCCCAGGGCTCCTACAATGAGCAGTTCTTC.

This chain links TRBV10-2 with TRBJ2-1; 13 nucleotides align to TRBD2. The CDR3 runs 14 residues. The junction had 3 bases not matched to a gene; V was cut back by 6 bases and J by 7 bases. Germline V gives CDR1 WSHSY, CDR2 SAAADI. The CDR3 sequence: CASSTSGRGNEQFF. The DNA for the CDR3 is TGCGCCAGCAGCACTAGCGGGAGGGGAAATGAGCAGTTCTTC.

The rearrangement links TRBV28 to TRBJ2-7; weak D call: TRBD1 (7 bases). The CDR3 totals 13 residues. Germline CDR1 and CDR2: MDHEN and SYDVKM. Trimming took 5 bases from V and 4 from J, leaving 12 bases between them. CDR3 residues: CASSRQGGYEQYF. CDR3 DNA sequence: TGTGCCAGCAGTCGACAGGGAGGTTACGAGCAGTACTTC.

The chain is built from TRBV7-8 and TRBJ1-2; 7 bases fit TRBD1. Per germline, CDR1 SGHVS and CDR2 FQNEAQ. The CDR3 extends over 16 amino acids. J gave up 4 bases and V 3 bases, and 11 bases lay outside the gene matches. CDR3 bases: TGTGCCAGCAGCTTCTCCCGAGCAGGGGGTTTCTATGGCTACACCTTC. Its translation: CASSFSRAGGFYGYTF.

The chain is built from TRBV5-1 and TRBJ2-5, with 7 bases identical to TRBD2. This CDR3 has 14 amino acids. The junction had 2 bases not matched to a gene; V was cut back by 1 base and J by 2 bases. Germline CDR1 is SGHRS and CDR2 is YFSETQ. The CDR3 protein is CASSLMGGQETQYF. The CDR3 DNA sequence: TGCGCCAGCAGCTTGATGGGGGGGCAAGAGACCCAGTACTTC.

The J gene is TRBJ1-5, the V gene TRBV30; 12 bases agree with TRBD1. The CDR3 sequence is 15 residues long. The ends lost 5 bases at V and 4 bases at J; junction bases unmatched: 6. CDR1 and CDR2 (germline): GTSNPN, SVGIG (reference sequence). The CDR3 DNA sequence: TGTGCCTGGGGACTGGGACAGGGGGCGAATCAGCCCCAGCATTTT. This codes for CAWGLGQGANQPQHF. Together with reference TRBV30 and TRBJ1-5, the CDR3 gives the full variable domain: SQTIHQWPATLVQPVGSPLSLECTVEGTSNPNLYWYRQAAGRGLQLLFYSVGIGQISSEVPQNLSASRPQDRQFILSSKKLLLSDSGFYLCAWGLGQGANQPQHFGDGTRLSIL.

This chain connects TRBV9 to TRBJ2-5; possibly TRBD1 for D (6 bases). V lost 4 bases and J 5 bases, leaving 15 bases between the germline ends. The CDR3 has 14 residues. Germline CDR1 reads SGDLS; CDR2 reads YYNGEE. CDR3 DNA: TGTGCCAGCAGCAATACAGGGAGAATCGAGACCCAGTACTTC. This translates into CASSNTGRIETQYF.

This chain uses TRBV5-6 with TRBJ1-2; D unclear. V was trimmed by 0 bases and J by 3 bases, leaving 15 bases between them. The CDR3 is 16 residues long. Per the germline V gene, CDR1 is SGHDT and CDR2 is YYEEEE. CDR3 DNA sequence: TGTGCCAGCAGCTTGGGGGGTTTGCGGGTTGACTATGGCTACACCTTC. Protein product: CASSLGGLRVDYGYTF.

The CDR3 DNA is TGCAGCGTTGCCCCGACAGGGGGCTACGAGCAGTACTTC. This gives the protein CSVAPTGGYEQYF. J is TRBJ2-7 and V is TRBV29-1, with 9 bases lining up with TRBD1. Trimming removed 4 bases from V and 3 bases from J; junction bases left unmatched: 4. Germline V CDR1 and CDR2: SQVTM, ANQGSEA. The length of the CDR3 is 13 residues.

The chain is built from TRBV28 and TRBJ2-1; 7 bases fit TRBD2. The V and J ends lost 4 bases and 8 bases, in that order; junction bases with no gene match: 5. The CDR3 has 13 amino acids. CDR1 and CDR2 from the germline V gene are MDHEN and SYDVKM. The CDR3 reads CASSSTRGDEQFF. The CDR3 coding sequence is TGTGCCAGCAGTTCGACCCGGGGGGATGAGCAGTTCTTC.

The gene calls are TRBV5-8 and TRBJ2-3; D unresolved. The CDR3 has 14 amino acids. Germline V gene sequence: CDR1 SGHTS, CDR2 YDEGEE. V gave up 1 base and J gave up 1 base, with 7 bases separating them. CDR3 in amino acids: CASSLSAGTDTQYF. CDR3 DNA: TGTGCCAGCAGCTTGTCCGCGGGCACAGATACGCAGTATTTT. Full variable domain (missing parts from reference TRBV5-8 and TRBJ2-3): EAGVTQSPTHLIKTRGQQATLRCSPISGHTSVYWYQQALGLGLQFLLWYDEGEERNRGNFPPRFSGRQFPNYSSELNVNALELEDSALYLCASSLSAGTDTQYFGPGTRLTVL.

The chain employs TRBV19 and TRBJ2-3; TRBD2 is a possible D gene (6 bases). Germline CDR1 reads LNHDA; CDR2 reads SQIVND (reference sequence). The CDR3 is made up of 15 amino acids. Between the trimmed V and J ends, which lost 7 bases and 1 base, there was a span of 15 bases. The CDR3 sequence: CASIFRGAGTDTQYF. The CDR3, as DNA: TGTGCCAGTATCTTCCGCGGGGCTGGCACAGATACGCAGTATTTT.